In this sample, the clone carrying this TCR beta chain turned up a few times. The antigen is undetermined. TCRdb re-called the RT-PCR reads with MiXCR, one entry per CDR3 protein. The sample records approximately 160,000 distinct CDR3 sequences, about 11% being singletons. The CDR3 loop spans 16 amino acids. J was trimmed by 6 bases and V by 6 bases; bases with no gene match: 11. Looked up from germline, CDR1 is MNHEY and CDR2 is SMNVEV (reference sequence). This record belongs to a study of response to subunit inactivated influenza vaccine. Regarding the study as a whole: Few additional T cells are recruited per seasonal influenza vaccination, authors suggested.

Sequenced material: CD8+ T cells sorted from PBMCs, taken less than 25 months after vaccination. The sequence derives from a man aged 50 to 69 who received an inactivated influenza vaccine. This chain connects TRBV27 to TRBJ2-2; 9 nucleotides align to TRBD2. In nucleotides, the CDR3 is TGTGCCAGCAGCTCAATTAGCGGGAGCTTTGCCGGGGAGCTGTTTTTT. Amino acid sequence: CASSSISGSFAGELFF.